Detailed here is one T cell receptor (beta chain). The antigen is undetermined. 60 Vbeta and 13 Jbeta primers were used in PCR. The method was immunoSEQ multiplex PCR; TCRdb's version includes in-frame clones alone and lacks a portion of them. The table has tens of thousands of clones, roughly 80% seen once. The source of the sample is a study of cytomegalovirus exposure and HLA in healthy donors. Whole-study results and caveats: Reports indicated that the classifier achieved high specificity and sensitivity in diagnosing cytomegalovirus status. A later analysis linked a missense variant in DCLRE1C to the trimming of TCR beta V and J genes.

Germline lookup yields CDR1 SGHAT and CDR2 FQNNGV. The length of the CDR3 is 16 residues. The ends were cut back, 1 base at V and 4 bases at J, with 11 bases in the middle. Sequencing was performed on PBMCs. This receptor was obtained from a middle-aged man in good health and CMV-seronegative. This rearrangement joins TRBV11-2 to TRBJ2-6; D is possibly TRBD2 (6 bases). CDR3 coding DNA: TGTGCCAGCAGCTTAGCGGGAGTTCCCGGGGCCAACGTCCTGACTTTC. Protein: CASSLAGVPGANVLTF. The full variable domain, in which reference TRBV11-2 and TRBJ2-6 provide the parts outside the CDR3, is EAGVAQSPRYKIIEKRQSVAFWCNPISGHATLYWYQQILGQGPKLLIQFQNNGVVDDSQLPKDRFSAERLKGVDSTLKIQPAKLEDSAVYLCASSLAGVPGANVLTFGAGSRLTVL.